The 29 T cell receptor beta chains presented below share a single source sample, sequenced in a study of T cell changes during pregnancy in multiple sclerosis. Only in-frame clones appear in the TCRdb table, and some are missing; sequencing was by immunoSEQ multiplex PCR. The sample includes 45,000 to 60,000 clones, roughly nine tenths of them seen just once. The sample in question was CD8+ T cells from peripheral blood mononuclear cells, obtained before pregnancy. All receptors come from a female donor with multiple sclerosis, enrolled in a pregnancy study.

The genes are TRBV2 and TRBJ1-1, with a tentative D call TRBD1 (6 bases). The V end lost 5 bases, the J end lost 6 bases, and 13 bases lay between the germline ends. Germline values: CDR1 SNHLY, CDR2 FYNNEI. The CDR3 consists of 13 residues. The CDR3 DNA is TGTGCCAGCAGTCACAGGGATCTTGCTGAAGCTTTCTTT. It translates to CASSHRDLAEAFF.

This chain connects TRBV9 to TRBJ2-7; 8 bases are shared with TRBD1. The CDR3 is 13 residues long. Per germline, CDR1 SGDLS and CDR2 YYNGEE. V lost 4 bases, J lost 4 bases, and 4 bases stayed unmatched. In DNA form, the CDR3 reads TGTGCCAGCAGCCGGGACAGGTTGTACGAGCAGTACTTC. This translates into CASSRDRLYEQYF.

This clone was observed once. V usage is TRBV5-6 and J usage is TRBJ1-1, with D hard to call. The CDR3 runs 13 residues. The V gene lost 1 base and the J gene lost 0 bases, with 4 bases spanning the gap. Germline V CDR1 and CDR2: SGHDT, YYEEEE. CDR3 in amino acids: CASSLTVNTEAFF. The CDR3 nucleotides read TGTGCCAGCAGCTTGACAGTGAACACTGAAGCTTTCTTT.

The chain carries TRBV7-6 and TRBJ2-1, with 9 nucleotides matching TRBD1. Germline assignment: CDR1 SGHVS and CDR2 FNYEAQ. The CDR3 sequence is 15 residues long. V shed 2 bases and J 6 bases; nucleotides not matched to a gene: 5. Here the CDR3 reads CASSLLATGGNEQFF. CDR3 sequence (DNA): TGTGCCAGCAGCTTACTAGCGACAGGGGGCAATGAGCAGTTCTTC.

The chain recombines TRBV5-6 with TRBJ2-7; TRBD2 aligns across 7 bases. The CDR3 sequence is 14 residues long. J gave up 2 bases and V 3 bases, and 5 bases lay outside the gene matches. The germline V gene encodes CDR1 SGHDT and CDR2 YYEEEE. CDR3 nucleotides: TGTGCCAGCAGCTGGGGGGAGGGCACCTACGAGCAGTACTTC. Encoded protein: CASSWGEGTYEQYF.

This clone turned up a few times. V is TRBV7-9 and J is TRBJ1-4; unclear D gene. Germline CDR1 SEHNR, CDR2 FQNEAQ (reference sequence). The CDR3 runs 14 residues. V was cut by 4 bases and J by 5 bases, with 11 bases left in between. The CDR3 reads CASSWPRLNEKLFF. The DNA of the CDR3 is TGTGCCAGCAGCTGGCCCCGACTCAATGAAAAACTGTTTTTT.

J is TRBJ2-3 and V is TRBV2; 10 nucleotides match TRBD1. V shed 4 bases, J shed 5 bases, and the junction held 9 bases outside the gene matches. The CDR3 is made up of 16 amino acids. From germline, CDR1 is SNHLY and CDR2 FYNNEI. The CDR3: CASSGMGQGLGDTQYF. Here the CDR3 DNA reads TGTGCCAGCAGTGGGATGGGACAGGGGCTTGGAGATACGCAGTATTTT.

This clone was recorded at least ten times. This chain joins TRBV27 and TRBJ2-7, with D possibly TRBD2 on 6 matching bases. CDR1 is MNHEY, CDR2 SMNVEV, per germline (reference sequence). Trimming left V 5 bases short and J 2 bases short, with 16 bases between. The CDR3 sequence is 15 residues long. CDR3 residues: CASSPTGVGTYEQYF. CDR3 nucleotides: TGTGCCAGCAGTCCTACGGGGGTGGGGACCTACGAGCAGTACTTC.

The chain uses TRBV5-6 and TRBJ1-4, with 9 bases aligning to TRBD1. In germline, CDR1 is SGHDT, CDR2 YYEEEE. This CDR3 region has 13 residues. Trimming at V came to 4 bases and at J to 13 bases, leaving 8 bases not matched to a gene. CDR3 in DNA: TGTGCCAGCAGCGGATGGACAGGGGAGGCACTGTTTTTT. This encodes CASSGWTGEALFF.

CDR3 sequence reads: CASSSTGMNTEAFF. In DNA form, the CDR3 reads TGTGCCAGCAGCTCAACAGGGATGAACACTGAAGCTTTCTTT. The chain joins TRBV27 to TRBJ1-1, with D possibly matching TRBD1 (6 bases). This CDR3 contains 14 residues. Germline V lookup: CDR1 MNHEY, CDR2 SMNVEV (reference sequence). V lost 6 bases and J lost 0, with 11 bases in between.

The chain employs TRBV7-2 and TRBJ2-2, with 7 positions matching TRBD1. The germline V gene encodes CDR1 SGHTA and CDR2 FQGNSA. The CDR3 runs 13 residues. J lost 6 bases, V lost 6 bases, and 4 bases had no gene match. The CDR3 spells CASRPRGSGELFF. In DNA, the CDR3 is TGTGCCAGCAGACCCAGGGGGTCCGGGGAGCTGTTTTTT.

This chain connects TRBV5-1 to TRBJ2-7; TRBD1 aligns across 11 bases. The CDR3 runs 14 residues. J was trimmed by 4 bases and V by 5 bases; bases with no gene match: 5. Looked up from germline, CDR1 is SGHRS and CDR2 is YFSETQ. The DNA for the CDR3 is TGCGCCAGCAGTTGGGGGACAGGGGGATACGAGCAGTACTTC. Residues: CASSWGTGGYEQYF.

The chain links TRBV4-3 to TRBJ1-2, with D perhaps matching TRBD1 (6 bases). The CDR3 loop spans 19 amino acids. Germline lookup yields CDR1 LGHNA and CDR2 YSLEER. V gave up 0 bases and J gave up 4 bases, with 24 bases separating them. Here the CDR3 DNA reads TGCGCCAGCAGCCAAGATCTCTCGGGTTTGGTACAGGGAAGCTATGGCTACACCTTC. The encoded protein is CASSQDLSGLVQGSYGYTF.

The CDR3 nucleotides read TGTGCCAGCAGTTTATCCCGGGGGAATGAGCAGTTCTTC. This encodes CASSLSRGNEQFF. The chain is built from TRBV27 and TRBJ2-1; D is perhaps TRBD2 (6 bases). With 0 bases removed from V and 7 bases from J, the gap between germline ends came to 7 bases. The CDR3 contains 13 residues. The germline gives CDR1 MNHEY, CDR2 SMNVEV (reference sequence).

The sample holds one count of this clone. The chain is built from TRBV12-5 and TRBJ1-2; D perhaps matches TRBD1 (5 bases). Trimming pared 2 bases from V and 4 bases from J, leaving 14 bases between. CDR1 LGHNT and CDR2 FRNRAP come from the germline V gene. This CDR3 has 15 amino acids. The CDR3, as DNA: TGTGCTAGTGGTTTGCCACCCCGACAGCTCTATGGCTACACCTTC. Translation gives CASGLPPRQLYGYTF.

The chain recombines TRBV6-5 with TRBJ2-7; 8 nucleotides match TRBD1. V shed 7 bases, J shed 3 bases, and the junction held 5 bases outside the gene matches. CDR1 and CDR2 from the germline V gene are MNHEY and SVGAGI. The CDR3 runs to 13 residues. CDR3 loop: CASTDRGNYEQYF. Here the CDR3 DNA reads TGTGCCAGCACTGACAGGGGCAACTACGAGCAGTACTTC.

The V gene is TRBV5-4, the J gene TRBJ2-5; a weak D match, TRBD1 (6 bases). CDR3 length: 15 residues. Trimming pared 0 bases from V and 2 bases from J, leaving 11 bases between. Per the germline V gene, CDR1 is SGHNT and CDR2 is YYREEE (reference sequence). The CDR3 region has the DNA TGTGCCAGCAGCTTGGGGGGGCAGGTACAAGAGACCCAGTACTTC. This sequence encodes CASSLGGQVQETQYF. Full variable domain (remainder filled in from reference TRBV5-4 and TRBJ2-5): ETGVTQSPTHLIKTRGQQVTLRCSSQSGHNTVSWYQQALGQGPQFIFQYYREEENGRGNFPPRFSGLQFPNYSSELNVNALELDDSALYLCASSLGGQVQETQYFGPGTRLLVL.

This clone is categorized as medium-sized. The chain couples TRBV6-4 to TRBJ2-1, with 8 bases that match TRBD2. Looked up from germline, CDR1 is MRHNA and CDR2 is SNTAGT. The CDR3 covers 14 residues. The junction had 0 bases not matched to a gene; V was cut back by 2 bases and J by 3 bases. The CDR3 region has the DNA TGTGCCAGCAGTGACGCGGGGGGCTACAATGAGCAGTTCTTC. Its protein is CASSDAGGYNEQFF.

The chain uses TRBV9 and TRBJ1-2; TRBD1 matches 7 bases. The CDR3 loop spans 17 amino acids. Trimming at V came to 6 bases and at J to 7 bases, leaving 21 bases not matched to a gene. Germline values: CDR1 SGDLS, CDR2 YYNGEE. The CDR3 DNA reads as TGTGCCAGCAACCTAAATCCCGGACAGGACGGGGTTTCTGGCTACACCTTC. Its protein product is CASNLNPGQDGVSGYTF.

The chain joins TRBV15 to TRBJ1-2, with 7 positions matching TRBD1. The CDR3 is made up of 12 amino acids. Germline V gives CDR1 LNHNV, CDR2 YYDKDF (reference sequence). The V gene end was trimmed by 4 bases and the J gene end by 8 bases; junction bases not matched to a gene: 4. Here the CDR3 DNA reads TGTGCCACCAGCACTAGGACAGGCGGCTACACCTTC. This encodes CATSTRTGGYTF.

This chain connects TRBV7-3 to TRBJ1-2; 12 bases line up with TRBD1. Germline values: CDR1 SGHTA, CDR2 FQGTGA. The CDR3 length is 16 residues. V trimming: 5 bases; J trimming: 7 bases; junction bases outside the gene matches: 11. The CDR3 coding sequence is TGTGCCAGCAGCCAATATTCTGGGGACAGGGGGCTTGGCTACACCTTC. Amino acids: CASSQYSGDRGLGYTF.

The chain carries TRBV18 and TRBJ1-4; TRBD1 is a possible D gene (5 bases). Per germline, CDR1 KGHSH and CDR2 LQKENI. Trimming shortened V by 1 base and J by 0 bases, and 12 bases separated the two germline ends. The CDR3 has 17 residues. This chain's CDR3 is CASSPLRVGTTNEKLFF. CDR3 nucleotides: TGTGCCAGCTCACCACTCAGGGTCGGTACAACTAATGAAAAACTGTTTTTT.

The chain has TRBV29-1 and TRBJ2-2; D might be TRBD1 (6 bases). The CDR3 spans 15 residues. Germline assignment: CDR1 SQVTM and CDR2 ANQGSEA. V gave up 0 bases and J gave up 4 bases, with 12 bases separating them. This chain's CDR3 is CSVEDHRESTGELFF. In nucleotides, the CDR3 is TGCAGCGTTGAAGATCACAGGGAGAGCACCGGGGAGCTGTTTTTT.

The rearrangement uses TRBV7-8 and TRBJ1-2; 8 bases align to TRBD1. The CDR3 sequence is 13 residues long. The germline V gene has CDR1 SGHVS and CDR2 FQNEAQ. J gave up 3 bases and V 5 bases, and 2 bases lay outside the gene matches. This CDR3 reads CASSPGGDYGYTF. CDR3 DNA: TGTGCCAGCAGCCCAGGGGGCGACTATGGCTACACCTTC.

The CDR3 DNA reads TGCGCCAGCAGCCGGTCCCCGGGCACAGATACGCAGTATTTT. It specifies CASSRSPGTDTQYF. This chain connects TRBV4-3 to TRBJ2-3; D is unresolved. The germline V gene has CDR1 LGHNA and CDR2 YSLEER. The germline V and J ends were trimmed by 4 bases and 1 base, with 9 bases remaining between them. The CDR3 runs 14 residues.

This clone was detected once. This chain uses TRBV7-8 with TRBJ1-2; 7 bases align to TRBD1. The CDR3 spans 14 residues. Looked up from germline, CDR1 is SGHVS and CDR2 is FQNEAQ. V lost 5 bases and J lost 2; bases outside the gene matches: 5. CDR3 region: CASSRGDRNYGYTF. The CDR3 nucleotides read TGTGCCAGCAGCCGCGGGGACAGAAACTATGGCTACACCTTC.

This chain joins TRBV4-3 and TRBJ1-4; D may be TRBD1 (5 bases). Trimming took off 1 base at V and 1 base at J, with 7 bases between the two ends. This CDR3 contains 15 residues. Germline CDR1 LGHNA, CDR2 YSLEER. This chain's CDR3 is CASSQAGVTNEKLFF. The CDR3, as DNA: TGCGCCAGCAGCCAAGCGGGGGTAACTAATGAAAAACTGTTTTTT.

The chain carries TRBV4-1 and TRBJ2-7, with 7 bases identical to TRBD2. The CDR3 totals 14 residues. Germline CDR1 is MGHRA and CDR2 is YSYEKL. V lost 2 bases and J lost 3; bases outside the gene matches: 4. The CDR3 here is CASSQMTSSYEQYF. CDR3 DNA sequence: TGCGCCAGCAGCCAAATGACTAGCAGCTACGAGCAGTACTTC.

J is TRBJ2-7 and V is TRBV7-2; 9 bases map to TRBD1. Germline values: CDR1 SGHTA, CDR2 FQGNSA. This CDR3 has 15 residues. V lost 3 bases and J lost 5; bases outside the gene matches: 8. This CDR3 is CASSFPGTGLDEQYF. The CDR3 DNA sequence: TGTGCCAGCAGCTTCCCCGGGACAGGGCTCGACGAGCAGTACTTC.